Sequencing of this T cell receptor (beta chain) was carried out in a study of T cells in localized non-small cell lung cancer. The CDR3 sequence is 14 residues long. The V gene's germline CDR1 is MNHNS and CDR2 SASEGT. The germline V and J ends were trimmed by 4 bases and 6 bases, with 12 bases remaining between them. Notes on the study in general: In the blood, greater T cell density corresponded to longer overall survival. In uninvolved adjacent lung, T cell clonality reached its highest value, exceeding tumor. In adjacent lung appeared a median 57 of the top 100 tumor clones. Investigators sequenced only a single tumor region, leaving heterogeneity possible.

Regarding this clone: Its antigen is not identified.

The repertoire was sequenced with immunoSEQ multiplex PCR; TCRdb's copy has only in-frame clones and lacks some. Here the sample spans about 70,000 clones, 70% to 90% being singletons. The J gene is TRBJ2-2, the V gene TRBV6-1; D is perhaps TRBD1 (5 bases). The sequences come from peripheral blood, collected before any cancer treatment. The receptor was derived from an older male donor with stage III squamous cell lung carcinoma. In DNA form, the CDR3 reads TGTGCCAGCAGTGCCCCGACAGTAGCCGGGGAGCTGTTTTTT. Encoded protein: CASSAPTVAGELFF.